What follows describes a single T cell receptor beta chain. Sequencing was performed with immunoSEQ multiplex PCR; in TCRdb, only in-frame clones are kept and a portion is missing. Of 45,000 or so clones in the sample, about 88% were seen once. This entry is derived from a study of T cell changes during pregnancy in multiple sclerosis. The germline gives CDR1 SGHTA, CDR2 FQGNSA. CDR3 length: 13 residues. V gave up 3 bases and J gave up 4 bases, with 7 bases separating them. The specimen was CD4+ T cells from peripheral blood mononuclear cells, collected after pregnancy. This TCR came from a female donor with multiple sclerosis, enrolled in a pregnancy study. The rearrangement joins TRBV7-2 to TRBJ2-1; a possible D gene is TRBD2 (6 bases). CDR3 loop: CASSFAGYNEQFF. The CDR3 region has the DNA TGTGCCAGCAGCTTTGCGGGATACAATGAGCAGTTCTTC.